This is a list of T cell receptor beta chains from one sample in a study of CD8+ T cells in alopecia areata. The protocol was immunoSEQ multiplex PCR, while the TCRdb copy is restricted to in-frame clones and leaves out a portion. The profile shows over 10,000 clones, 60% to 65% of them singletons. The sequencing sample was made of skin. Receptor source: a human donor with alopecia areata. CDR3s include the opening cysteine and the closing phenylalanine or tryptophan. The D gene is left open where the match is weak. Some rows mark clone size as missing; the rest say once, few, many or name a class of expanded clone.

D gene: .
J gene: TRBJ2-7
clone size: medium-sized
V gene: TRBV7-2
CDR3 DNA: TGTGCCAGCAGCCCCCGCGAGAGTACCTACGAGCAGTACTTC
CDR3 protein: CASSPRESTYEQYF

D gene: .
J gene: TRBJ1-2
clone size: few
V gene: TRBV27
CDR3 DNA: TGTGCCAGCAGTTTCTCCGGGTACAATGGCTACACCTTC
CDR3 protein: CASSFSGYNGYTF

D gene: .
J gene: TRBJ2-2
clone size: few
V gene: TRBV29-1
CDR3 DNA: TGCAGCGTGACGGGGGTCTCAAACACCGGGGAGCTGTTTTTT
CDR3 protein: CSVTGVSNTGELFF

D gene: .
J gene: TRBJ2-5
clone size: .
V gene: TRBV5-1
CDR3 DNA: TGCGCCAGCAACTTTAACGTGGCTGAAGAGACCCAGTACTTC
CDR3 protein: CASNFNVAEETQYF

D gene: .
J gene: TRBJ1-1
clone size: once
V gene: TRBV2
CDR3 DNA: TGTGCCACAAACCGGGCCGAAACTGAAGCTTTCTTT
CDR3 protein: CATNRAETEAFF

D gene: TRBD2
J gene: TRBJ2-3
clone size: .
V gene: TRBV29-1
CDR3 DNA: TGCAGCGCCTGGACTAGCGGGAGGGAAGATACGCAGTATTTT
CDR3 protein: CSAWTSGREDTQYF

D gene: .
J gene: TRBJ2-5
clone size: .
V gene: TRBV5-4
CDR3 DNA: TGTGCCAGCAGCTTGGATAGGATATCGGGAGAGACCCAGTACTTC
CDR3 protein: CASSLDRISGETQYF

D gene: .
J gene: TRBJ1-2
clone size: once
V gene: TRBV19
CDR3 DNA: TGTGCCAGTACTGGCGGGAACTATGGCTACACCTTC
CDR3 protein: CASTGGNYGYTF

D gene: TRBD2
J gene: TRBJ2-7
clone size: .
V gene: TRBV4-1
CDR3 DNA: TGCGCCAGCAGCCAAGAGCGGGAGGGCCGCTACGAGCAGTACTTC
CDR3 protein: CASSQEREGRYEQYF

D gene: .
J gene: TRBJ2-7
clone size: .
V gene: TRBV27
CDR3 DNA: TGTGCCAGCAGTTTAGGAGGCGAGCAGTACTTC
CDR3 protein: CASSLGGEQYF

D gene: .
J gene: TRBJ2-6
clone size: .
V gene: TRBV2
CDR3 DNA: TGTGCCAGCAGTGCCGCAGGGGTGATCTCTGGGGCCAACGTCCTGACTTTC
CDR3 protein: CASSAAGVISGANVLTF

D gene: TRBD2
J gene: TRBJ2-5
clone size: few
V gene: TRBV2
CDR3 DNA: TGTGCCAGCTCACAAGGGGTAGCGGGGGGAGAGACCCAGTACTTC
CDR3 protein: CASSQGVAGGETQYF

D gene: TRBD2
J gene: TRBJ2-1
clone size: .
V gene: TRBV19
CDR3 DNA: TGTGCCAGTGCTCTTGGGGGGGTTTCCTACAATGAGCAGTTCTTC
CDR3 protein: CASALGGVSYNEQFF

D gene: .
J gene: TRBJ2-5
clone size: .
V gene: TRBV10-3
CDR3 DNA: TGTGCCACAAGACAGGGAGGGGAGACCCAGTACTTC
CDR3 protein: CATRQGGETQYF

D gene: .
J gene: TRBJ2-5
clone size: .
V gene: TRBV6-1
CDR3 DNA: TGTGCCAGCAGTGGCCCGACAGGAGCGCTCGTAGAGACCCAGTACTTC
CDR3 protein: CASSGPTGALVETQYF

D gene: TRBD1
J gene: TRBJ2-7
clone size: once
V gene: TRBV7-2
CDR3 DNA: TGTGCCAGCAGCCGGGGACAGGGGTTCACCTACGAGCAGTACTTC
CDR3 protein: CASSRGQGFTYEQYF

D gene: .
J gene: TRBJ2-1
clone size: .
V gene: TRBV11-3
CDR3 DNA: TGTGCCAGCAGCTTAGAAGGGGAGCTGAGCAATGAGCAGTTCTTC
CDR3 protein: CASSLEGELSNEQFF

D gene: .
J gene: TRBJ1-3
clone size: .
V gene: TRBV6-5
CDR3 DNA: TGTGCCAGCAGTGCGGACGGAACCTCTGGAAACACCATATATTTT
CDR3 protein: CASSADGTSGNTIYF

D gene: TRBD2
J gene: TRBJ2-3
clone size: once
V gene: TRBV7-2
CDR3 DNA: TGTGCCAGCTCCCCCCGGAGCGGGGGGGGACCCAGGGATACGCAGTATTTT
CDR3 protein: CASSPRSGGGPRDTQYF

D gene: TRBD1
J gene: TRBJ1-5
clone size: .
V gene: TRBV9
CDR3 DNA: TGTGCCAGCAGTGGACAGGGGGCTGAACAGCCCCAGCATTTT
CDR3 protein: CASSGQGAEQPQHF

D gene: .
J gene: TRBJ1-3
clone size: once
V gene: TRBV20-1
CDR3 DNA: TGCAGTGCTAGACTAGGGACGGCGAGATATTTT
CDR3 protein: CSARLGTARYF

D gene: .
J gene: TRBJ1-2
clone size: once
V gene: TRBV6-4
CDR3 DNA: TGTGCCAGCAGCCTCAGGGTCCCGAAAGCTGACTACACCTTC
CDR3 protein: CASSLRVPKADYTF

D gene: TRBD1
J gene: TRBJ2-3
clone size: .
V gene: TRBV7-2
CDR3 DNA: TGTGCCAGCAGCTTAGCGACAGGGGGCGGTAGGGATACGCAGTATTTT
CDR3 protein: CASSLATGGGRDTQYF

D gene: .
J gene: TRBJ2-3
clone size: .
V gene: TRBV28
CDR3 DNA: TGTGCGGGCAGGGGAGCAAGCACAGATACGCAGTATTTT
CDR3 protein: CAGRGASTDTQYF

D gene: .
J gene: TRBJ1-4
clone size: few
V gene: TRBV6-5
CDR3 DNA: TGTGCCAGCAGTTACAGGGACGTTGAAAAACTGTTTTTT
CDR3 protein: CASSYRDVEKLFF

D gene: .
J gene: TRBJ1-6
clone size: few
V gene: TRBV6-5
CDR3 DNA: TGTGCCAGCAGTCGGACGTCGTTCCTGGAACCCCTCCACTTT
CDR3 protein: CASSRTSFLEPLHF

D gene: TRBD1
J gene: TRBJ2-7
clone size: .
V gene: TRBV11-2
CDR3 DNA: TGTGCCAGCAGCTCTCTGGGGACAGCTAGGGAGCAGTACTTC
CDR3 protein: CASSSLGTAREQYF